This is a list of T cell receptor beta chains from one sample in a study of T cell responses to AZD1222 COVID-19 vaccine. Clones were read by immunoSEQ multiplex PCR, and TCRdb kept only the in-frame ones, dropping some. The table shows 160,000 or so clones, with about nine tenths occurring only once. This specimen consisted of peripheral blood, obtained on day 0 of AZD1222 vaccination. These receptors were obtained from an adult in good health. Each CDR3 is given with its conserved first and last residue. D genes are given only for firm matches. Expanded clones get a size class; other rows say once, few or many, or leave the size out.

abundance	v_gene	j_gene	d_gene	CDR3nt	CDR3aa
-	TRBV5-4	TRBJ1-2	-	TGTGCCAGCAGCCCGGGCCTGATAGACTATGGCTACACCTTC	CASSPGLIDYGYTF
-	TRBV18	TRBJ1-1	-	TGTGCCAGCTCACCACTCGACCGGGACACTTCTGGTACTGAAGCTTTCTTT	CASSPLDRDTSGTEAFF
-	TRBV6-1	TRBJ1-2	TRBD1	TGTGCCAGCAGTGAAGGTGACAGGGTTGTTGGCTACACCTTC	CASSEGDRVVGYTF
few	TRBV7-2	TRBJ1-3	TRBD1	TGTGCCAGCAGCTCACGGGACCGGGACAGGGAATATTTT	CASSSRDRDREYF
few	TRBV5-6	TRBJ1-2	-	TGTGCCAGCAGCACGAAAGCTCATGGCTACACCTTC	CASSTKAHGYTF
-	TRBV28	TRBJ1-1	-	TGTGCCAGCAGTGCCTTTGAGAAGGCCAACACTGAAGCTTTCTTT	CASSAFEKANTEAFF
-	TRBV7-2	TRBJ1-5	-	TGTGCCAGCAGCCCTCTAAGCGCGGGTTCACGACAGCCCCAGCATTTT	CASSPLSAGSRQPQHF
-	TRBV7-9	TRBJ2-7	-	TGTGCCAGCAGCTTAGATGGCGAGCAGTACTTC	CASSLDGEQYF
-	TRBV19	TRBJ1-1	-	TGTGCCAGTAGGGTCACGGGGTGGAACACTGAAGCTTTCTTT	CASRVTGWNTEAFF
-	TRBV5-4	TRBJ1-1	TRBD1	TGTGCCAGCAGCTCGCCGACAGGGGCTACCATGAACACTGAAGCTTTCTTT	CASSSPTGATMNTEAFF
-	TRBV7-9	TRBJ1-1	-	TGTGCCAGCAGCTTAGAGGCAGGGAGGAACACTGAAGCTTTCTTT	CASSLEAGRNTEAFF
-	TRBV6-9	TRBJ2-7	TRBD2	TGTGCCAGCAGTTATTTGGGCTTAGGGGCGGGAGGGCCCGGCGAGCAGTACTTC	CASSYLGLGAGGPGEQYF
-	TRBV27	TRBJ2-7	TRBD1	TGTGCCAGCAGTTTATCTGAACAGGGGACCTACGAGCAGTACTTC	CASSLSEQGTYEQYF
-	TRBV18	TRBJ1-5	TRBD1	TGTGCCAGCTCACCTATGCGGGACAGTCAACACCAGCATTTT	CASSPMRDSQHQHF
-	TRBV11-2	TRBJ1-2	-	TGTGCCAGCAGCTTACATGGGGATTCCTATGGCTACACCTTC	CASSLHGDSYGYTF
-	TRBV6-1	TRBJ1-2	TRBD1	TGTGCCAGCAGTGAAACGTCCGGGACAGGGTCCTATGGCTACACCTTC	CASSETSGTGSYGYTF
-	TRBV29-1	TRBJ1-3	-	TGCAGCGTCGGAGGGGGTGACACCATATATTTT	CSVGGGDTIYF
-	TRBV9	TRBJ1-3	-	TGTGCCAGCAGCGGACAGGTTTTCTCTGGAAACACCATATATTTT	CASSGQVFSGNTIYF
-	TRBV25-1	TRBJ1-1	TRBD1	TGTGCCAGCAGTGTTCTGACAGGGAGTGAAGCTTTCTTT	CASSVLTGSEAFF
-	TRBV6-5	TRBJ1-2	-	TGTGCCAGCAGTTACAGGGATGGAGGGGGCTACACCTTC	CASSYRDGGGYTF
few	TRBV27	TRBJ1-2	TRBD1	TGTGCCAGCAGTAAAGGGGGCGCGGTAAACTATGGCTACACCTTC	CASSKGGAVNYGYTF
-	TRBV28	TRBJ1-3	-	TGTGCCAGCAGTCCCGCAGGGGCCAACTCTGGAAACACCATATATTTT	CASSPAGANSGNTIYF
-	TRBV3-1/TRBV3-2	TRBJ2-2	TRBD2	TGTGCCAGCAGCCAAGAATGGCCTAGCGGGAGAACCCCGAACACCGGGGAGCTGTTTTTT	CASSQEWPSGRTPNTGELFF
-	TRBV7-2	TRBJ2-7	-	TGTGCCAGCAGCAGGACCGACCACGAGCAGTACTTC	CASSRTDHEQYF
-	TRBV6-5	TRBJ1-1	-	TGTGCCAGCAGTACAGTTCAGATGAACACTGAAGCTTTCTTT	CASSTVQMNTEAFF
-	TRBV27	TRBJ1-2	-	TGTGCCAGCAGAACCCGGGACAATGGTGGCTACACCTTC	CASRTRDNGGYTF
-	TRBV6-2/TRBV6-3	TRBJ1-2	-	TGTGCCAGCAGTTTCACGGCATCCTCGGATGGCTACACCTTC	CASSFTASSDGYTF
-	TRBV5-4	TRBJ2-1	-	TGTGCCAGCAGCGCGTCCTATGACAGCTACAATGAGCAGTTCTTC	CASSASYDSYNEQFF
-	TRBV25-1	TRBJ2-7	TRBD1	TGTGCCAGCACGGGACAGGAGACCTACGAGCAGTACTTC	CASTGQETYEQYF
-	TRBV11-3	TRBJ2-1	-	TGTGCCAGCAGCAAAGACCAGTACAATGAGCAGTTCTTC	CASSKDQYNEQFF
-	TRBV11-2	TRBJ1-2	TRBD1	TGTGCCAGCAGCCAGAGGGGGCTGGGGAACTATGGCTACACCTTC	CASSQRGLGNYGYTF
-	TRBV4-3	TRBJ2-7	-	TGCGCCAGCAGCGAGGTAGGGACAGAGCAGTACTTC	CASSEVGTEQYF
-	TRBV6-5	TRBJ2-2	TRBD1	TGTGCCAGCAGTCGGACAGGGGGGAGCGGGGAGCTGTTTTTT	CASSRTGGSGELFF
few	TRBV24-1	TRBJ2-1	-	TGTGCCACCAGTGATTATCCAGGGTTGGACAATGAGCAGTTCTTC	CATSDYPGLDNEQFF
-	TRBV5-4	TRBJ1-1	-	TGTGCCAGCAGCTTGCGGGGGGAACTAAGCACTGAAGCTTTCTTT	CASSLRGELSTEAFF
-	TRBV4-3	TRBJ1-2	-	TGCGCCAGCAGCCAAGGTAAGGAGGCGTGCACCTTC	CASSQGKEACTF
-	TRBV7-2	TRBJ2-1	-	TGTGCCAGCAGCCCAGGGGACGCGTATCTAAATGAGCAGTTCTTC	CASSPGDAYLNEQFF
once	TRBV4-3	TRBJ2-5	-	TGCGCCAGCAGCCAAGTCGGAGACCAAGAGACCCAGTACTTC	CASSQVGDQETQYF
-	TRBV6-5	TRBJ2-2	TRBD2	TGTGCCAGCGTAGGTGGCGGGAGGGGGACCGGGGAGCTGTTTTTT	CASVGGGRGTGELFF
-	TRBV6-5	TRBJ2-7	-	TGTGCCAGCAGTTACAGGGCGGCTGGGGACGAGCAGTACTTC	CASSYRAAGDEQYF
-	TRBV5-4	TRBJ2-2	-	TGTGCCAGCAGCCTGTCTGGAAGCGGAACCGGGGAGCTGTTTTTT	CASSLSGSGTGELFF
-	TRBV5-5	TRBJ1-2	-	TGTGCCAGCAGCTTGGCCCCCACTCCTGGGGGCTATGGCTACACCTTC	CASSLAPTPGGYGYTF
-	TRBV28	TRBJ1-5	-	TGTGCCAGCAGTTTAGGAGGGGGGGGTCAGCCCCAGCATTTT	CASSLGGGGQPQHF
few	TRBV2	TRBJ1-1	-	TGTGCCAGCAGTGAAGAAACAGGGTTCACTGAAGCTTTCTTT	CASSEETGFTEAFF
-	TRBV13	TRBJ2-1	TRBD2	TGTGCCAGCAGCCCTTGGACTAGCGGGATATCGGATGAGCAGTTCTTC	CASSPWTSGISDEQFF
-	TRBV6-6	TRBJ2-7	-	TGTGCCAGCAGTTATTCCGGGGGACAGTCCGGCGACGAGCAGTACTTC	CASSYSGGQSGDEQYF
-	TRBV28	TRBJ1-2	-	TGTGCCAGCAGTTCCGGAGGACTGCCGGCTAGGGGCTACACCTTC	CASSSGGLPARGYTF
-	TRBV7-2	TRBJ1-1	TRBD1	TGTGCCAGCAGCCCCAGACAGGGGATCACTGAAGCTTTCTTT	CASSPRQGITEAFF
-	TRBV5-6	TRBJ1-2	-	TGTGCCAGCACCCCCGACAGGAACAGGGTGCACTATGGCTACACCTTC	CASTPDRNRVHYGYTF